These T cell receptor beta chains were read from a single sample in a study of cytomegalovirus exposure and HLA in healthy donors. Assay used: immunoSEQ multiplex PCR; TCRdb lists only in-frame clones, some missing. Found here are 150,000 to 200,000 clones, around 88% of them singletons; the top ten hold under 2%. Input material: PBMCs. Every receptor here comes from a man between 35 and 55 years old in good health and CMV-seropositive. Both conserved end residues are part of each CDR3. D genes are given only for firm matches. Where a row states a size, it is once, few, many or the class of an expanded clone; other rows omit it.

v_gene	j_gene	abundance	d_gene	len	CDR3aa	CDR3nt
TRBV4-1	TRBJ2-4	.	.	17	CASSQRIRERTKNSQYF	TGCGCCAGCAGCCAACGTATTAGGGAGAGGACCAAAAACAGTCAGTACTTC
TRBV19	TRBJ1-4	.	TRBD1	15	CASSETGTTNEKLFF	TGTGCCAGTAGTGAGACAGGGACAACTAATGAAAAACTGTTTTTT
TRBV5-1	TRBJ2-2	.	TRBD1	18	CASSSRPVGQGSLGELFF	TGCGCCAGCAGCTCCCGGCCGGTGGGACAGGGTAGTCTCGGGGAGCTGTTTTTT
TRBV29-1	TRBJ2-1	.	TRBD2	14	CSVAPAGGNNEQFF	TGCAGCGTTGCCCCAGCGGGAGGTAACAATGAGCAGTTCTTC
TRBV9	TRBJ2-7	.	TRBD1	13	CASSAGGHYEQYF	TGTGCCAGCAGTGCAGGGGGCCATTACGAGCAGTACTTC
TRBV6-5	TRBJ2-7	.	.	16	CASSYFRQSPGYEQYF	TGTGCCAGCAGTTACTTTCGTCAGTCCCCGGGCTACGAGCAGTACTTC
TRBV11-3	TRBJ2-3	.	TRBD2	19	CASSPTPLAGATSTDTQYF	TGTGCCAGCAGTCCCACACCTCTAGCGGGGGCTACTAGCACAGATACGCAGTATTTT
TRBV10-3	TRBJ1-1	.	TRBD1	13	CATQDRAGTEAFF	TGTGCCACCCAGGACAGGGCAGGCACTGAAGCTTTCTTT
TRBV6-1	TRBJ1-2	.	.	14	CASSEGPREMGYTF	TGTGCCAGCAGTGAAGGCCCCAGGGAAATGGGCTACACCTTC
TRBV11-2	TRBJ2-7	.	TRBD2	16	CASTESGAHPAGGQYF	TGTGCCAGCACCGAGAGTGGGGCGCACCCAGCGGGGGGGCAGTACTTC
TRBV28	TRBJ1-5	.	TRBD1	15	CASSIGTGHNQPQHF	TGTGCCAGCAGTATCGGGACAGGGCATAATCAGCCCCAGCATTTT
TRBV4-3	TRBJ2-7	.	TRBD2	15	CASSTLAGEENEQYF	TGCGCCAGCAGCACCTTAGCGGGAGAGGAGAACGAGCAGTACTTC
TRBV14	TRBJ1-1	.	.	13	CASSPSPTAEAFF	TGTGCCAGCAGCCCGAGTCCCACAGCTGAAGCTTTCTTT
TRBV11-2	TRBJ2-1	.	.	13	CASSLGHYNEQFF	TGTGCCAGCAGCTTGGGACACTACAATGAGCAGTTCTTC
TRBV4-2	TRBJ1-1	.	.	12	CASSPKNTEAFF	TGTGCCAGCAGCCCAAAGAACACTGAAGCTTTCTTT
TRBV2	TRBJ2-7	once	TRBD2	13	CARGLDHSYEQYF	TGTGCCAGGGGACTAGACCACTCCTACGAGCAGTACTTC
TRBV2	TRBJ2-2	.	.	15	CASRTGLANTGELFF	TGTGCCAGCAGGACGGGTCTCGCGAACACCGGGGAGCTGTTTTTT
TRBV7-9	TRBJ2-7	.	.	16	CASSDGGGTIDYEQYF	TGTGCCAGCAGCGATGGAGGCGGGACGATAGACTACGAGCAGTACTTC
TRBV19	TRBJ2-7	.	TRBD1	15	CASSPRGQGFYEQYF	TGTGCCAGTAGCCCCCGCGGACAGGGCTTTTACGAGCAGTACTTC
TRBV9	TRBJ2-1	.	.	14	CASSVAWGRYEQFF	TGTGCCAGCAGCGTAGCCTGGGGGCGATATGAGCAGTTCTTC
TRBV29-1	TRBJ1-2	.	.	15	CSVDRMTAGVGGYTF	TGCAGCGTCGACCGAATGACTGCGGGGGTCGGTGGCTACACCTTC
TRBV10-3	TRBJ1-4	.	.	16	CAISETGAGGNEKLFF	TGTGCCATCAGTGAAACTGGGGCAGGTGGAAATGAAAAACTGTTTTTT
TRBV5-4	TRBJ2-7	once	TRBD2	16	CASSLAASGSGYEQYF	TGTGCCAGCAGCTTGGCCGCCAGCGGGAGCGGGTACGAGCAGTACTTC
TRBV4-1	TRBJ1-2	.	.	16	CASSQELDGVFHGYTF	TGCGCCAGCAGCCAAGAGCTGGACGGGGTTTTTCATGGCTACACCTTC
TRBV5-1	TRBJ2-7	.	TRBD2	14	CASTIAGGLSEQYF	TGCGCCAGCACCATAGCGGGAGGGCTAAGCGAGCAGTACTTC
TRBV5-1	TRBJ1-4	.	.	15	CASSPDGEVNEKLFF	TGCGCCAGCAGCCCGGACGGGGAGGTTAATGAAAAACTGTTTTTT
TRBV7-2	TRBJ2-7	.	.	14	CASSPRDWAYEQYF	TGTGCCAGCAGCCCGAGGGACTGGGCCTACGAGCAGTACTTC
TRBV14	TRBJ2-1	.	TRBD2	16	CASSQGGSGRINEQFF	TGTGCCAGCAGCCAAGGCGGGAGCGGGAGAATCAATGAGCAGTTCTTC
TRBV15	TRBJ2-5	few	.	14	CATSRGAAKETQYF	TGTGCCACCAGCAGAGGAGCGGCTAAAGAGACCCAGTACTTC
TRBV19	TRBJ2-6	.	.	19	CASLGSSDEDYSGANGLTF	TGTGCCAGTTTGGGGAGCAGCGACGAGGACTACTCTGGGGCCAACGGCCTGACTTTC
TRBV11-2	TRBJ2-5	.	TRBD1	12	CASRTGEKTQYF	TGTGCCAGCAGAACAGGGGAAAAGACCCAGTACTTC
TRBV2	TRBJ2-5	.	.	14	CASRQTEVQETQYF	TGTGCCAGCAGGCAGACAGAGGTCCAAGAGACCCAGTACTTC
TRBV4-1	TRBJ2-1	.	.	15	CASSQDWGSYNEQFF	TGCGCCAGCAGCCAAGATTGGGGCAGCTACAATGAGCAGTTCTTC
TRBV5-4	TRBJ1-4	.	.	16	CASSRGLGKRNEKLFF	TGTGCCAGCAGCCGGGGACTCGGAAAGAGAAATGAAAAACTGTTTTTT
TRBV7-2	TRBJ1-1	once	.	13	CASSLTGNTEAFF	TGTGCCAGCAGCTTAACAGGGAACACTGAAGCTTTCTTT
TRBV14	TRBJ2-3	few	TRBD2	15	CASSQRLAGTDTQYF	TGTGCCAGCAGCCAAAGGCTAGCGGGAACAGATACGCAGTATTTT
TRBV7-2	TRBJ2-3	.	TRBD2	15	CASSLTGGPADTQYF	TGTGCCAGCAGCTTAACGGGAGGCCCGGCAGATACGCAGTATTTT
TRBV4-1	TRBJ1-4	few	.	15	CASSQVGGAFEKLFF	TGCGCCAGCAGCCAAGTAGGGGGGGCTTTTGAAAAACTGTTTTTT
TRBV18	TRBJ1-3	.	TRBD1	16	CASSPTRDSSGNTIYF	TGTGCCAGCTCACCAACCCGGGACAGTTCTGGAAACACCATATATTTT
TRBV5-1	TRBJ2-7	.	.	13	CASSISTAREQYF	TGCGCCAGCAGTATCTCCACCGCGCGGGAGCAGTACTTC
TRBV5-1	TRBJ1-4	.	.	14	CASSPGTPNEKLFF	TGCGCCAGCAGCCCCGGGACACCGAATGAAAAACTGTTTTTT
TRBV27	TRBJ1-2	.	TRBD1	12	CASSGTGRGYTF	TGTGCCAGCAGCGGGACAGGTCGTGGCTACACCTTC
TRBV18	TRBJ2-7	.	.	12	CASSPASYEQYF	TGTGCCAGCTCACCAGCGAGTTACGAGCAGTACTTC
TRBV11-2	TRBJ2-7	.	TRBD1	15	CASSLSTQGTYEQYF	TGTGCCAGCAGCTTATCGACACAGGGGACCTACGAGCAGTACTTC
TRBV6-5	TRBJ2-7	.	TRBD1	15	CASSYLGTGKVEQYF	TGTGCCAGCAGTTACTTAGGGACAGGGAAAGTCGAGCAGTACTTC
TRBV2	TRBJ2-7	.	TRBD1	15	CASRLLVTGSYEQYF	TGTGCCAGCCGCCTCCTTGTGACAGGGTCGTACGAGCAGTACTTC
TRBV7-8	TRBJ2-7	.	.	14	CASSLDGRTYEQYF	TGTGCCAGCAGCTTAGATGGCAGAACCTACGAGCAGTACTTC
TRBV6-1	TRBJ2-5	.	.	13	CASRDSLPETQYF	TGTGCCAGCAGGGACAGTCTTCCAGAGACCCAGTACTTC
TRBV2	TRBJ1-5	few	TRBD1	16	CASSGPGQGGRQPQHF	TGTGCCAGCAGTGGTCCCGGACAGGGAGGACGGCAGCCCCAGCATTTT
TRBV7-9	TRBJ1-1	once	.	11	CASLVGAAAFF	TGTGCCAGCCTCGTGGGGGCGGCGGCTTTCTTT
TRBV2	TRBJ1-1	.	TRBD1	13	CASTGGWNTEAFF	TGTGCCAGCACAGGGGGTTGGAACACTGAAGCTTTCTTT
TRBV25-1	TRBJ1-2	.	.	17	CASSESGGRIGDYGYTF	TGTGCCAGCAGTGAATCGGGGGGGCGGATAGGAGACTATGGCTACACCTTC
TRBV11-3	TRBJ2-1	.	.	15	CASSLRPTTMDEQFF	TGTGCCAGCAGCTTACGCCCAACTACAATGGATGAGCAGTTCTTC